The table lists the clone carrying this T cell receptor beta chain with a few counts. The antigen remains undetermined. The data are from a study of blood T cells in healthy people across ages. Turning to the study itself: Template switching picked up about one barcoded beta molecule for each two T cells. Study-wide results and limits: PBMCs went unsorted, and a conclusive naive versus antigen-experienced comparison was therefore prevented. TCR beta diversity per million T cells fell roughly linearly with age.

For the second PCR, which ran for about 6 to 12 cycles, a sample-barcoded 5' primer and a J-beta primer mix were used. The template-switch adaptor was a 5' adaptor with 12 random nucleotides. It tagged each cDNA molecule. One entry per CDR3 protein results from TCRdb running MiXCR on the 5' RACE reads. The top ten clones hold about 6.7% of a sample with 1,500,000 or so distinct CDR3 sequences, 45% to 70% of them seen once. Germline V lookup: CDR1 MNHNS, CDR2 SASEGT. Trimming left V 6 bases short and J 1 base short, with 19 bases between. The CDR3 extends over 16 amino acids. The receptor was derived from a man between 18 and 29 years old in good health. This rearrangement joins TRBV6-1 to TRBJ2-7; possibly TRBD1 for D (6 bases). Sequencing was performed on blood. CDR3 in amino acids: CASRNITGKGSYEQYF. The CDR3 DNA reads TGTGCCAGCAGGAACATAACAGGGAAAGGTTCCTACGAGCAGTACTTC.